These T cell receptor beta chains were read from a single sample in a study of early T cells in non-severe SARS-CoV-2 infection. TCRdb re-called the 5' RACE reads through MiXCR, storing one row per CDR3 protein. Here the sample spans tens of thousands of distinct CDR3 sequences, over 11% being singletons. Sequencing was performed on whole blood. The receptor source for this set is an adult who was a healthcare worker with PCR-confirmed SARS-CoV-2 infection or an uninfected control (not recorded which). Each CDR3 is given with its conserved first and last residue. D genes are given only for firm matches. Size is stated for part of the rows, as once, few or many counts, or as a class when the clone is expanded.

j_call: TRBJ2-3
v_call: TRBV5-1
clone_size: few
d_call: NA
cdr3_nt: TGCGCCAGCAGCGGGGTCGTGACAGATACGCAGTATTTT
cdr3_aa: CASSGVVTDTQYF

j_call: TRBJ2-1
v_call: TRBV5-6
clone_size: few
d_call: NA
cdr3_nt: TGTGCCAGCAGGGACCTCGGTTGGAATGAGCAGTTCTTC
cdr3_aa: CASRDLGWNEQFF

j_call: TRBJ2-1
v_call: TRBV30
clone_size: many
d_call: TRBD2
cdr3_nt: TGTGCCTGGACCGAATCGGGACTAGCGCGCAATGAGCAGTTCTTC
cdr3_aa: CAWTESGLARNEQFF

j_call: TRBJ2-5
v_call: TRBV19
clone_size: few
d_call: NA
cdr3_nt: TGTGCCAGTAGGTCCGCAGGAGAGACCCAGTACTTC
cdr3_aa: CASRSAGETQYF

j_call: TRBJ2-3
v_call: TRBV2
clone_size: NA
d_call: TRBD2
cdr3_nt: TGTGCCAGCGGGAGTAGCGGGGGCCCCAGCGATACGCAGTATTTT
cdr3_aa: CASGSSGGPSDTQYF

j_call: TRBJ2-6
v_call: TRBV4-2
clone_size: many
d_call: NA
cdr3_nt: TGTGCCAGCAGCCAAGATCCCGGGACCGGGGCCAACGTCCTGACTTTC
cdr3_aa: CASSQDPGTGANVLTF

j_call: TRBJ2-7
v_call: TRBV4-2
clone_size: few
d_call: TRBD1
cdr3_nt: TGTGCCAGCAGCCAATGGACAGGATCCTACGAGCAGTACTTC
cdr3_aa: CASSQWTGSYEQYF

j_call: TRBJ2-1
v_call: TRBV2
clone_size: many
d_call: NA
cdr3_nt: TGTGCCAGCAGGGTGGAGATTGGCAGTGTATACAATGAGCAGTTCTTC
cdr3_aa: CASRVEIGSVYNEQFF

j_call: TRBJ1-5
v_call: TRBV7-8
clone_size: NA
d_call: NA
cdr3_nt: TGTGCCAGCAGCTCCCTGACAGCTAGCAATCAGCCCCAGCATTTT
cdr3_aa: CASSSLTASNQPQHF

j_call: TRBJ2-1
v_call: TRBV27
clone_size: few
d_call: TRBD2
cdr3_nt: TGTGCCAGCAATTCGGGACTAGCCACAAATGAGCAGTTCTTC
cdr3_aa: CASNSGLATNEQFF

j_call: TRBJ2-7
v_call: TRBV29-1
clone_size: many
d_call: NA
cdr3_nt: TGCAGCGTTGAAGAACAGGGGAGGTACGAGCAGTACTTC
cdr3_aa: CSVEEQGRYEQYF

j_call: TRBJ2-2
v_call: TRBV29-1
clone_size: few
d_call: TRBD2
cdr3_nt: TGCAGCGTGCCGAGCGGGGGCACCGGGGAGCTGTTTTTT
cdr3_aa: CSVPSGGTGELFF

j_call: TRBJ1-1
v_call: TRBV18
clone_size: many
d_call: TRBD1
cdr3_nt: TGTGCCAGCTCAGATACAGGGGCCCCTGAAGCTTTCTTT
cdr3_aa: CASSDTGAPEAFF

j_call: TRBJ2-5
v_call: TRBV24-1
clone_size: many
d_call: TRBD1
cdr3_nt: TGTGCCACCAGTGATTTGCAGGGACAGGTCCAAGAGACCCAGTACTTC
cdr3_aa: CATSDLQGQVQETQYF

j_call: TRBJ1-2
v_call: TRBV6-1
clone_size: many
d_call: NA
cdr3_nt: TGTGCCAGCAGTTCAGTCCGCTATGGCTACACCTTC
cdr3_aa: CASSSVRYGYTF

j_call: TRBJ2-3
v_call: TRBV6-4
clone_size: many
d_call: TRBD2
cdr3_nt: TGTGCCAGCAGTGACTCTAGCGGGGGCACAGATACGCAGTATTTT
cdr3_aa: CASSDSSGGTDTQYF

j_call: TRBJ2-2
v_call: TRBV29-1
clone_size: many
d_call: TRBD2
cdr3_nt: TGCAGCGTTGCGGGACTAGCGGGAGTCGGGGAGCTGTTTTTT
cdr3_aa: CSVAGLAGVGELFF

j_call: TRBJ2-4
v_call: TRBV30
clone_size: few
d_call: NA
cdr3_nt: TGTGCCTGGAGTGGCCCCGGGACAAGGGAAAACATTCAGTACTTC
cdr3_aa: CAWSGPGTRENIQYF

j_call: TRBJ2-7
v_call: TRBV28
clone_size: once
d_call: NA
cdr3_nt: TGTGCCAGCAGTCTATGGGCCCACGAGCAGTACTTC
cdr3_aa: CASSLWAHEQYF

j_call: TRBJ2-5
v_call: TRBV14
clone_size: many
d_call: TRBD2
cdr3_nt: TGTGCCAGCAGCCGTCACCCCCAGCGGGAGGTGCAAGAGACCCAGTACTTC
cdr3_aa: CASSRHPQREVQETQYF

j_call: TRBJ2-2
v_call: TRBV7-3
clone_size: NA
d_call: TRBD2
cdr3_nt: TGTGCCAGCAGCCTACGAGCGGGAGACCGAACAGACGGGGAGCTGTTTTTT
cdr3_aa: CASSLRAGDRTDGELFF

j_call: TRBJ1-4
v_call: TRBV29-1
clone_size: few
d_call: NA
cdr3_nt: TGCAGCGTTGGGGGAGATCCGAATGAAAAACTGTTTTTT
cdr3_aa: CSVGGDPNEKLFF

j_call: TRBJ2-1
v_call: TRBV15
clone_size: NA
d_call: TRBD2
cdr3_nt: TGTGCCACCAGCAGAGATGGGACTAGCGGATACAATGAGCAGTTCTTC
cdr3_aa: CATSRDGTSGYNEQFF

j_call: TRBJ2-2
v_call: TRBV19
clone_size: NA
d_call: NA
cdr3_nt: TGTGCCAGTAGTATCAATTCCCTTGGGGGGAGCGGGACCGGGGAGCTGTTTTTT
cdr3_aa: CASSINSLGGSGTGELFF

j_call: TRBJ1-2
v_call: TRBV29-1
clone_size: few
d_call: TRBD1
cdr3_nt: TGCAGCGTTGAAGGCAGGGGGGCAGGCTACACCTTC
cdr3_aa: CSVEGRGAGYTF

j_call: TRBJ2-7
v_call: TRBV27
clone_size: few
d_call: NA
cdr3_nt: TGTGCCAGCGGGAGGAGTCAGGGGACCTACGAGCAGTACTTC
cdr3_aa: CASGRSQGTYEQYF

j_call: TRBJ2-2
v_call: TRBV20-1
clone_size: NA
d_call: TRBD1
cdr3_nt: TGCAGTGCTAGAGAGGGGACAGGCTACACCGGGGAGCTGTTTTTT
cdr3_aa: CSAREGTGYTGELFF